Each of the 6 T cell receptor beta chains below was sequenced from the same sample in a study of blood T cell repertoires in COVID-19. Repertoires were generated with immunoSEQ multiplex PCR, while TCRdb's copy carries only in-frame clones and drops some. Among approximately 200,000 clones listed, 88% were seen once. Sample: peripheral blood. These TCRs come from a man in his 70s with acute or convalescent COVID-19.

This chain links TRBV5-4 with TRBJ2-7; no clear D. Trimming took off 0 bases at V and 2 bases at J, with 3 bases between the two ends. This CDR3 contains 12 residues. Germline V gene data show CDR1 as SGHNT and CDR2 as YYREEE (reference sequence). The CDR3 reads CASSLEPYEQYF. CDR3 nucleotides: TGTGCCAGCAGCTTGGAGCCCTACGAGCAGTACTTC.

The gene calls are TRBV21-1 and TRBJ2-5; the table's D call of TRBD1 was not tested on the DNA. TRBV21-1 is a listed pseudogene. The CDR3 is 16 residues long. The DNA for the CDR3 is TGTGCCAGCAGCTTCCGGGACAGGGGTCCGGGGGAGACCCAGTACTTC. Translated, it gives CASSFRDRGPGETQYF.

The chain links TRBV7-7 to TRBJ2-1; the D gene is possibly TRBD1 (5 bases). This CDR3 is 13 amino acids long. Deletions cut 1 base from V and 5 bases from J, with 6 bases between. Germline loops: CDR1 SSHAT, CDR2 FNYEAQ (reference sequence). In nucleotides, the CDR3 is TGTGCCAGCAGCTTAGGACAGAACAATGAGCAGTTCTTC. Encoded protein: CASSLGQNNEQFF.

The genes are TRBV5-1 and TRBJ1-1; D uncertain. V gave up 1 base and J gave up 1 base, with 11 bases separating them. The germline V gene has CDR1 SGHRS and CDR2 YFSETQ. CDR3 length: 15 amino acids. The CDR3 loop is CASSLLSNRNTEAFF. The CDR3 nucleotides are TGCGCCAGCAGCTTGTTGTCAAACAGGAACACTGAAGCTTTCTTT.

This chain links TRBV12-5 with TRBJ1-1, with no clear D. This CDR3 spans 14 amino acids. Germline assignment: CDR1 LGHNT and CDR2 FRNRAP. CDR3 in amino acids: CALPSTEADTEAFF. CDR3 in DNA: TGTGCCCTTCCCTCAACGGAGGCGGACACTGAAGCTTTCTTT.

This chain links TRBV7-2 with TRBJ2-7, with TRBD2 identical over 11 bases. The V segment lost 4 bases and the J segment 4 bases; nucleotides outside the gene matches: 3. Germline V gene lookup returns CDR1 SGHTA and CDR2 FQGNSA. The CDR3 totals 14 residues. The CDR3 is CASSSGTSGYEQYF. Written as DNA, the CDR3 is TGTGCCAGCAGCTCCGGGACTAGCGGTTACGAGCAGTACTTC.